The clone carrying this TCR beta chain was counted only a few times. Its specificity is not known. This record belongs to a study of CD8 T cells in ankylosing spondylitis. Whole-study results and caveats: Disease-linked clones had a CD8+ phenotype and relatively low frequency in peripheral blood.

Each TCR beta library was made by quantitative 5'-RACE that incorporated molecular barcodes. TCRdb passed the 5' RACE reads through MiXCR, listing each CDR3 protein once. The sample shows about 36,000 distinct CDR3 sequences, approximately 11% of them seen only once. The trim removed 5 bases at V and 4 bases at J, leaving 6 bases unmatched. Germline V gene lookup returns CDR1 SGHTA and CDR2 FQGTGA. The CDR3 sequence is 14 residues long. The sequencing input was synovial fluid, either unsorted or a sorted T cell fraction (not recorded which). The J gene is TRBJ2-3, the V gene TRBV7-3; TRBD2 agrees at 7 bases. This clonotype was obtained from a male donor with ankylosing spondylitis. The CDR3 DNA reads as TGTGCCAGCAGCGTCCTGGCGGGGGCAGATACGCAGTATTTT. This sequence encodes CASSVLAGADTQYF.